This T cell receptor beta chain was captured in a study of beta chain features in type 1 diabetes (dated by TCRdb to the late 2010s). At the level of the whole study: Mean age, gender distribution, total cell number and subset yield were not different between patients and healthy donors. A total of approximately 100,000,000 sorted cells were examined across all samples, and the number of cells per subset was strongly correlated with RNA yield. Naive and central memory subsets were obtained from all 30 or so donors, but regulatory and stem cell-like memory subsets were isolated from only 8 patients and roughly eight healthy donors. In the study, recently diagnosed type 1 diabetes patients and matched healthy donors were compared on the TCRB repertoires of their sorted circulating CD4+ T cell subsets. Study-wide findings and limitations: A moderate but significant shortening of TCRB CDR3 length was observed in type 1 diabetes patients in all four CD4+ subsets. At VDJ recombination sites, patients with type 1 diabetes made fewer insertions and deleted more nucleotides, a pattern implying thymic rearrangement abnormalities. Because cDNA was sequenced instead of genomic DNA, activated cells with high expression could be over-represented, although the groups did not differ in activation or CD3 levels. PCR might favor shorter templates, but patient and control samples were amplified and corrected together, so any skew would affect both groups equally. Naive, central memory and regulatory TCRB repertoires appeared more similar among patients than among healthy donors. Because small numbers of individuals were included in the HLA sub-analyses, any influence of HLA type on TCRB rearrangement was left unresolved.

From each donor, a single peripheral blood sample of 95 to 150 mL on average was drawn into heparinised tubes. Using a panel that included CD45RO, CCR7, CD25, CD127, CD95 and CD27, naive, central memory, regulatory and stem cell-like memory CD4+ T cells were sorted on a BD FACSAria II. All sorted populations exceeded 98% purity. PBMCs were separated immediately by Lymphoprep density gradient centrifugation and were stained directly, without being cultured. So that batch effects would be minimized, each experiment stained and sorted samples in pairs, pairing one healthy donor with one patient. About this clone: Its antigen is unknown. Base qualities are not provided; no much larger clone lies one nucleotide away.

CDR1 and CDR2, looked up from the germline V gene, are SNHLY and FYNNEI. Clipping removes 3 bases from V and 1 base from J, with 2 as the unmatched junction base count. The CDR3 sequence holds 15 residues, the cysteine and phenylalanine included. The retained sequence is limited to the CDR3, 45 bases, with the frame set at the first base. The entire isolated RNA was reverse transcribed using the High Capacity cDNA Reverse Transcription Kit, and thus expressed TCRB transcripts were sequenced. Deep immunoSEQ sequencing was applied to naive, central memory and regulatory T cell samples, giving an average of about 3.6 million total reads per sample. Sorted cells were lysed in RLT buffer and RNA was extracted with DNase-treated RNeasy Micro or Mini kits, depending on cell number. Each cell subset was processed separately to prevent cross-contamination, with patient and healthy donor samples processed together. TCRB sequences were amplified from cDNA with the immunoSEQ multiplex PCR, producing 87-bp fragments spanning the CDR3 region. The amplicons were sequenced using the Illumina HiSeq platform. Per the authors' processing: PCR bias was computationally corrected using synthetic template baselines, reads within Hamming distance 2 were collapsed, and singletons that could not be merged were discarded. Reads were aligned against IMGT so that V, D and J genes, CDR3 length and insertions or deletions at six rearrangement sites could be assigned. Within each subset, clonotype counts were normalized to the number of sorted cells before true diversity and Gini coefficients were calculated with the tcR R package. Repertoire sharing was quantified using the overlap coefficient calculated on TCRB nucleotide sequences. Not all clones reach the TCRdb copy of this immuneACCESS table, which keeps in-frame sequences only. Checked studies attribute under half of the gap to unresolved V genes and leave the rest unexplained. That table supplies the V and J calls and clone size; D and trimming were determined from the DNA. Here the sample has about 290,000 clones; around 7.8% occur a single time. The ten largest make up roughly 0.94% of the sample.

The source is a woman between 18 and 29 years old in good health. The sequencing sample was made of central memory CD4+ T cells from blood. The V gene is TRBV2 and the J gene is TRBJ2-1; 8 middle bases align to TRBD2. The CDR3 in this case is CASSDSGRSYNEQFF. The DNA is TGTGCCAGCAGTGACAGCGGGAGATCCTACAATGAGCAGTTCTTC.